What follows are 18 T cell receptor beta chains derived from one specimen sequenced in a study of beta chain features in type 1 diabetes. The sequenced template was cDNA made from the entire isolated RNA. The assay was immunoSEQ multiplex PCR, and TCRdb's table has in-frame clones only and misses some. The profile shows over 700,000 clones, 17% of them singletons. Material: naive CD4+ T cells from blood. The receptors were sampled from a woman aged 18-29 years in good health.

In its sample, this clone was seen a few times. The J gene is TRBJ2-3, the V gene TRBV27; TRBD2 matches 7 bases. The germline gives CDR1 MNHEY, CDR2 SMNVEV (reference sequence). CDR3 length equals 15 residues. V dropped 3 bases and J dropped 2; count of bases not matched to a gene: 5. In DNA, the CDR3 is TGTGCCAGCAGTTTGGGGGGAGGGCTCACAGATACGCAGTATTTT. Encoded protein: CASSLGGGLTDTQYF.

The V and J genes are TRBV7-9 and TRBJ2-5; TRBD2 matches at 8 bases. J gave up 5 bases and V 1 base, and 6 bases lay outside the gene matches. Germline values: CDR1 SEHNR, CDR2 FQNEAQ (reference sequence). This CDR3 is 15 amino acids long. The CDR3 sequence is CASSLDRGRLETQYF. CDR3 in DNA: TGTGCCAGCAGCTTAGACCGCGGGAGGTTGGAGACCCAGTACTTC.

This clone was counted only a few times. The gene calls are TRBV7-2 and TRBJ2-2; D gene uncertain. Germline V CDR1 and CDR2: SGHTA, FQGNSA. With 0 bases removed from V and 7 bases from J, the gap between germline ends came to 3 bases. The CDR3 covers 12 residues. The CDR3 sequence is CASSLAGGELFF. The CDR3 region has the DNA TGTGCCAGCAGCTTAGCCGGCGGGGAGCTGTTTTTT.

The rearrangement links TRBV4-2 to TRBJ2-4, with 7 bases fitting TRBD1. The CDR3 extends over 18 amino acids. The germline gives CDR1 LGHNA, CDR2 YNFKEQ. V lost 0 bases, J lost 0 bases, and 8 bases stayed unmatched. CDR3 amino acids: CASSQEPPRGLAKNIQYF. The CDR3 nucleotides are TGTGCCAGCAGCCAAGAACCTCCGAGGGGGCTAGCCAAAAACATTCAGTACTTC.

This clone was observed a handful of times. This chain links TRBV5-6 with TRBJ1-3, with unresolved D. CDR3 size: 17 residues. Germline V gene lookup returns CDR1 SGHDT and CDR2 YYEEEE. V lost 3 bases, J lost 0 bases, and 16 bases lay in between. The CDR3 coding sequence is TGTGCCAGCAGCTCCACGGTGCGGTACATCTCTGGAAACACCATATATTTT. Translation: CASSSTVRYISGNTIYF.

This clone was seen more than once but under ten times. The V and J genes are TRBV6-1 and TRBJ2-2; maybe TRBD2 (5 bases). V was pared by 6 bases and J by 5 bases, with 13 bases between. The CDR3 covers 14 residues. Germline V lookup: CDR1 MNHNS, CDR2 SASEGT. The CDR3 protein is CASRKPGETGELFF. In nucleotides, the CDR3 is TGTGCCAGCAGGAAGCCCGGGGAAACCGGGGAGCTGTTTTTT.

In its sample, this clone was seen a few times. The chain couples TRBV7-8 to TRBJ1-5; 10 bases map to TRBD1. CDR1 is SGHVS and CDR2 is FQNEAQ in the germline V gene. The ends lost 5 bases at V and 1 base at J; junction bases unmatched: 2. CDR3 length equals 15 residues. Here the CDR3 reads CASSPGQGSNQPQHF. As DNA, the CDR3 is TGTGCCAGCAGCCCGGGACAGGGGAGCAATCAGCCCCAGCATTTT.

This clone was counted a few times. The rearrangement links TRBV10-3 to TRBJ1-3, with 10 bases aligning to TRBD1. Germline values: CDR1 ENHRY, CDR2 SYGVKD. The CDR3 spans 15 residues. J gave up 4 bases and V 5 bases, and 5 bases lay outside the gene matches. DNA for the CDR3: TGTGCCATCAGTCCGGGACAGGGGACCGGAAACACCATATATTTT. Its protein is CAISPGQGTGNTIYF.

This clone was recorded only once. This same CDR3 is encoded by further DNA sequences in the sample. The chain is built from TRBV9 and TRBJ2-1; perhaps TRBD2 as D (6 bases). CDR1 and CDR2 (germline): SGDLS, YYNGEE. This CDR3 has 15 residues. V lost 4 bases and J 0 bases, leaving 11 bases between the germline ends. As DNA, the CDR3 is TGTGCCAGCAGCAGTAGCGGCAGCTCCTACAATGAGCAGTTCTTC. Residues: CASSSSGSSYNEQFF. The full variable domain, in which reference TRBV9 and TRBJ2-1 provide the parts outside the CDR3, is DSGVTQTPKHLITATGQRVTLRCSPRSGDLSVYWYQQSLDQGLQFLIQYYNGEERAKGNILERFSAQQFPDLHSELNLSSLELGDSALYFCASSSSGSSYNEQFFGPGTRLTVL.

J is TRBJ2-2 and V is TRBV5-1; D is unclear. Germline V gene sequence: CDR1 SGHRS, CDR2 YFSETQ. This CDR3 is 12 amino acids long. The ends were cut back, 6 bases at V and 1 base at J, with 4 bases in the middle. CDR3 bases: TGCGCCAGCACCCAGAACACCGGGGAGCTGTTTTTT. It is translated as CASTQNTGELFF.

This clone turned up a few times. The CDR3 coding sequence is TGTGCCAGCAGCGAGGCAGGGGGCGGATATACAGATACGCAGTATTTT. As protein: CASSEAGGGYTDTQYF. The chain has TRBV9 and TRBJ2-3; 8 nucleotides match TRBD1. Per germline, CDR1 SGDLS and CDR2 YYNGEE. J was trimmed by 3 bases and V by 3 bases; bases with no gene match: 9. The CDR3 sequence is 16 residues long.

V and J are TRBV9 and TRBJ2-2; the D is unclear. The CDR3 has 13 residues. The germline gives CDR1 SGDLS, CDR2 YYNGEE. V lost 0 bases and J lost 8, with 8 bases in between. For the CDR3, the DNA is TGTGCCAGCAGCGTAGCTCAAAGGGGGGAGCTGTTTTTT. It specifies CASSVAQRGELFF.

This clone was found a few times. The V gene is TRBV5-1, the J gene TRBJ2-2; 7 bases are a match to TRBD2. This CDR3 comprises 15 residues. V was clipped by 0 bases and J by 8 bases; unmatched bases: 7. CDR1 is SGHRS and CDR2 is YFSETQ in the germline V gene. The CDR3 DNA is TGCGCCAGCAGCTTGGTGGCGGGAGCATTGGGGGAGCTGTTTTTT. Protein product: CASSLVAGALGELFF.

The sample holds a few counts of this clone. The same CDR3 arises from other DNA sequences in this sample as well. This chain joins TRBV7-9 and TRBJ2-1, with D maybe TRBD2 (6 bases). Germline V gene sequence: CDR1 SEHNR, CDR2 FQNEAQ (reference sequence). This CDR3 spans 14 amino acids. Trimming removed 1 base at V and 5 bases at J, with 9 bases between. CDR3 in DNA: TGTGCCAGCAGCTTAGAGGGAGGAAACAATGAGCAGTTCTTC. The encoded protein is CASSLEGGNNEQFF.

V gene TRBV4-1 combines with J gene TRBJ2-6; 10 bases line up with TRBD1. V lost 6 bases, J lost 0 bases, and 11 bases stayed unmatched. The germline V gene encodes CDR1 MGHRA and CDR2 YSYEKL. The CDR3 runs 19 residues. The CDR3 nucleotides are TGCGCCAGCAGGCCCACCGGGACAGGGGTCAGCTCTGGGGCCAACGTCCTGACTTTC. Translated, it gives CASRPTGTGVSSGANVLTF.

The V and J genes are TRBV7-3 and TRBJ2-3; 7 bases line up with TRBD1. Germline-derived CDR1 and CDR2 are SGHTA and FQGTGA. Trimming at V came to 5 bases and at J to 1 base, leaving 9 bases not matched to a gene. The CDR3 covers 16 residues. The CDR3 DNA follows: TGTGCCAGCAGCATACAGGGGCGTCCCGGCACAGATACGCAGTATTTT. As protein: CASSIQGRPGTDTQYF.

This clone showed up just a few times. The chain combines TRBV21-1 with TRBJ2-7; TRBD1, the table's D call, was not compared with the DNA. TRBV21-1 is shown as a pseudogene. The CDR3 extends over 17 amino acids. The CDR3 sequence: CASSEDRGLASSYEQYF. CDR3 coding DNA: TGTGCCAGCAGCGAAGACAGGGGGCTGGCAAGCTCCTACGAGCAGTACTTC.

This clone was seen just once. This CDR3 reads CASRQGGGPQHF. In DNA form, the CDR3 reads TGTGCCAGCAGGCAGGGAGGGGGGCCCCAGCATTTT. The chain carries TRBV28 and TRBJ1-5, with D possibly TRBD1 on 6 matching bases. The CDR3 consists of 12 residues. The V gene's germline CDR1 is MDHEN and CDR2 SYDVKM. Trimming cost V 6 bases and J 9 bases, with 12 bases left between them.